This T cell receptor beta chain came from a study of cytomegalovirus exposure and HLA in healthy donors. From germline, CDR1 is MGHRA and CDR2 YSYEKL. V lost 2 bases and J 7 bases, leaving 13 bases between the germline ends. CDR3 length: 14 amino acids. 60 Vbeta and 13 Jbeta primers were used in PCR. Only in-frame clones appear in the TCRdb table, and some are missing; sequencing was by immunoSEQ multiplex PCR. The table includes around 160,000 clones, roughly 79% detected once. The receptor was derived from a man between 18 and 35 years old in good health and CMV-seropositive. Sequenced material: PBMCs. The chain combines TRBV4-1 with TRBJ2-3; no reliable D call. The CDR3 nucleotides read TGCGCCAGCAGCCAATATCCAAGCGATAATACGCAGTATTTT. It encodes CASSQYPSDNTQYF.